A selection of T cell receptor beta chains follows, all from one sample in a study of blood T cell repertoires in COVID-19. Only in-frame clones appear in the TCRdb table, and some are missing; sequencing was by immunoSEQ multiplex PCR. Of 120,000 to 150,000 clones in the sample, around 81% were seen once. The sequenced sample consisted of peripheral blood. All receptors derive from a man aged 60-69 years with active or convalescent COVID-19. Each CDR3 is given with its conserved first and last residue. D genes are given only for firm matches. A clone size is listed for some rows: how often the clone was seen (once, few, many), or a class if it is expanded.

>TRBD2|TRBJ2-5|.|TRBV7-2
TGTGCCAGCAGGACCGGGACTAGCGGGAGGACGGAGACCCAGTACTTC
CASRTGTSGRTETQYF
>TRBD2|TRBJ2-7|.|TRBV19
TGTGCCAGTAGTAATCTAGCGGGAGGGCGGTACGAGCAGTACTTC
CASSNLAGGRYEQYF
>TRBD2|TRBJ2-7|.|TRBV6-2/TRBV6-3
TGTGCCAGCAGTTACTCGACCGGAGCGGGGGGCTACGAGCAGTACTTC
CASSYSTGAGGYEQYF
>.|TRBJ1-1|.|TRBV7-9
TGTGCCAGCAGCTTCAGGGCGCCTTCGAACACTGAAGCTTTCTTT
CASSFRAPSNTEAFF
>.|TRBJ1-1|.|TRBV11-2
TGTGCCAGCAGCTTAACAGGGAGTGAAGCTTTCTTT
CASSLTGSEAFF
>.|TRBJ1-2|.|TRBV5-4
TGTGCCAGCAGCTTGGTGGGGCAGAACTATGGCTACACCTTC
CASSLVGQNYGYTF
>TRBD2|TRBJ2-3|.|TRBV11-2
TGTGCCAGCAGCCCCTCAGCGGGGGGGGTAGATACGCAGTATTTT
CASSPSAGGVDTQYF
>.|TRBJ1-4|.|TRBV7-6
TGTGCCAGCAGCTTAGCTCGGGCAGGGATTAGTGAAAAACTGTTTTTT
CASSLARAGISEKLFF
>.|TRBJ1-3|.|TRBV6-5
TGTGCCAGCAGTTATACCGGGACAAGCTCTGGAAACACCATATATTTT
CASSYTGTSSGNTIYF
>.|TRBJ2-3|.|TRBV10-3
TGTGCCATCAGTTATCAGAGGACAGATACGCAGTATTTT
CAISYQRTDTQYF
>TRBD1|TRBJ2-5|.|TRBV6-4
TGTGCCAGCAGTTTTTGCCCGGGACAGGGGAGGGAGACCCAGTACTTC
CASSFCPGQGRETQYF
>.|TRBJ1-2|.|TRBV28
TGTGCCAGCACTCCGACGGGGGGATTCTATGGCTACACCTTC
CASTPTGGFYGYTF
>TRBD1|TRBJ1-6|.|TRBV4-3
TGCGCCAGCAGCCCGACGGACAGGGAGAATTCACCCCTCCACTTT
CASSPTDRENSPLHF
>TRBD1|TRBJ1-1|.|TRBV19
TGTGCCAGAAAAGGGACAGGGGAATCGAACACTGAAGCTTTCTTT
CARKGTGESNTEAFF
>TRBD1|TRBJ1-2|.|TRBV29-1
TGCAGCGTCCGCGGGACAGCAATTCCTAACTATGGCTACACCTTC
CSVRGTAIPNYGYTF
>.|TRBJ2-7|few|TRBV27
TGTGCCAGCATTCCCACCTCGGTGGGGGGGCTGGGAGAGCAGTACTTC
CASIPTSVGGLGEQYF
>.|TRBJ1-6|.|TRBV2
TGTGCCAGCAGTAGCGAAAGCTCCTATAATTCACCCCTCCACTTT
CASSSESSYNSPLHF
>TRBD1|TRBJ2-5|.|TRBV5-1
TGCGCCAGCACCAGGACAGGGAAAAGCGAGACCCAGTACTTC
CASTRTGKSETQYF
>.|TRBJ2-7|.|TRBV27
TGTGCCAGCAGTCGAGCAGCCGGCGGGACCGCGTTCGAGCAGTACTTC
CASSRAAGGTAFEQYF
>.|TRBJ2-1|.|TRBV27
TGTGCCAGCAGTTTAGGGAGGATTGAGTACAATGAGCAGTTCTTC
CASSLGRIEYNEQFF
>.|TRBJ2-7|few|TRBV11-2
TGTGCCAGCACCCCTGGCCGCTACGAGCAGTACTTC
CASTPGRYEQYF
>TRBD1|TRBJ1-1|.|TRBV3-1/TRBV3-2
TGTGCCAGCAGCCAAGACGCGCACGACAGGGCTCGTCGGGCTTTCTTT
CASSQDAHDRARRAFF
>.|TRBJ2-2|.|TRBV20-1
TGCAGTGCTAGTGACCAGCGGGTGAACACCGGGGAGCTGTTTTTT
CSASDQRVNTGELFF
>TRBD1|TRBJ1-2|.|TRBV18
TGTGCCAGCTCACGGGACAGGCCTAACTATGGCTACACCTTC
CASSRDRPNYGYTF
>.|TRBJ1-2|.|TRBV28
TGTGCCAGCAGTTCGATGGAGGGGGGGGCGCTTAACTATGGCTACACCTTC
CASSSMEGGALNYGYTF
>TRBD1|TRBJ2-2|.|TRBV4-2
TGTGCCAGCAGCCGCCAATGGGACAGGGACACCGGGGAGCTGTTTTTT
CASSRQWDRDTGELFF
>.|TRBJ1-4|.|TRBV10-2
TGCGCCAGCAGTGAAGGATTGGGGGGAGTTGCTGAAAAACTGTTTTTT
CASSEGLGGVAEKLFF
>.|TRBJ1-4|.|TRBV5-4
TGTGCCAGCAGCTTGATCCCCCGGAATGAAAAACTGTTTTTT
CASSLIPRNEKLFF
>.|TRBJ1-2|many|TRBV7-9
TGTGCCAGCAGCTTCTTGACAACTAACTATGGCTACACCTTC
CASSFLTTNYGYTF
>.|TRBJ2-5|.|TRBV29-1
TGCAGCGTTGAAGGCTTGCCAGGACATCAAGAGACCCAGTACTTC
CSVEGLPGHQETQYF
>.|TRBJ1-5|.|TRBV15
TGTGCCACCAGCAGAGTGGCCAGCAATCAGCCCCAGCATTTT
CATSRVASNQPQHF
>TRBD1|TRBJ2-1|.|TRBV18
TGTGCCAGCGCCGGACAGGGAAGCGACAATGAGCAGTTCTTC
CASAGQGSDNEQFF
>TRBD2|TRBJ2-1|.|TRBV5-1
TGCGCCAGCGAAATTGGACTAGCGGGAAGAGGTGAGCAGTTCTTC
CASEIGLAGRGEQFF
>.|TRBJ1-6|.|TRBV2
TGTGCCAGCAGTGAAGAGGCGGGCTATAATTCACCCCTCCACTTT
CASSEEAGYNSPLHF
>.|TRBJ2-1|.|TRBV20-1
TGCAGTGCTAGTGTCCCTAGCCTCCATGAGCAGTTCTTC
CSASVPSLHEQFF
>.|TRBJ2-7|.|TRBV27
TGTGCCAGCAGTCCAGCTCCGGGACTTTCCTACGAGCAGTACTTC
CASSPAPGLSYEQYF
>TRBD2|TRBJ2-1|.|TRBV27
TGTGCCAGCAGTCTGGGACTAGCGGGAGTCAACAATGAGCAGTTCTTC
CASSLGLAGVNNEQFF
>.|TRBJ1-5|.|TRBV24-1
TGTGCCACCAGTGACACAGGTCTTCAGCCCCAGCATTTT
CATSDTGLQPQHF
>.|TRBJ2-5|.|TRBV3-1/TRBV3-2
TGTGCCAGCACCAGACTAACTCAAGAGACCCAGTACTTC
CASTRLTQETQYF
>TRBD1|TRBJ1-1|.|TRBV7-9
TGTGCCAGCAGCTTAGGGAACCGACAGGGTGGAACTTTCTTT
CASSLGNRQGGTFF
>TRBD1|TRBJ1-4|.|TRBV7-9
TGTGCCAGCAGCTCAGGACAGGGTGCAACTAATGAAAAACTGTTTTTT
CASSSGQGATNEKLFF
>TRBD2|TRBJ2-1|many|TRBV6-5
TGTGCCAGCAGTTTTACTAGCGGGAATTTCAATGAGCAGTTCTTC
CASSFTSGNFNEQFF
>TRBD2|TRBJ2-5|once|TRBV30
TGTGCCTGGAAAGCGGGACTAGCTGCAGAGACCCAGTACTTC
CAWKAGLAAETQYF
>.|TRBJ1-2|.|TRBV19
TGTGCCAGTAGTCTGATGGGGGCATCGAACTATGGCTACACCTTC
CASSLMGASNYGYTF
>.|TRBJ2-7|few|TRBV21-1
TGTGCCAGCAGCAATAATCGCTCGAGACTAAACTACGAGCAGTACTTC
CASSNNRSRLNYEQYF
>TRBD2|TRBJ2-2|.|TRBV11-3
TGTGCCAGCAGCGCAACTAGCGGGAGTCCCCCCGGGGAGCTGTTTTTT
CASSATSGSPPGELFF
>TRBD2|TRBJ2-1|once|TRBV9
TGTGCCAGCAGCGGACTAGCGGACCAGTACAATGAGCAGTTCTTC
CASSGLADQYNEQFF
>.|TRBJ2-1|.|TRBV7-2
TGTGCCAGCACCCCGATACAGGGTCACAATGAGCAGTTCTTC
CASTPIQGHNEQFF
>TRBD2|TRBJ2-2|.|TRBV19
TGTGCCAGTAGTACTAGCGGGAGGGCCCCCGCCGGGGAGCTGTTTTTT
CASSTSGRAPAGELFF
>TRBD2|TRBJ2-3|.|TRBV28
TGTGCGGGAGGGCGGGCCCGAGGGACAGATACGCAGTATTTT
CAGGRARGTDTQYF
>.|TRBJ2-2|.|TRBV2
TGTGCCAGCCGTTCCGGCGGGGAGCTGTTTTTT
CASRSGGELFF
>.|TRBJ2-1|.|TRBV5-1
TGCGCCAGCAGCGTGGAGGGGCTCAATGAGCAGTTCTTC
CASSVEGLNEQFF
>.|TRBJ1-1|.|TRBV19
TGTGCCAGTAGTATAGATAGGGCAGTGGACTTGAACACTGAAGCTTTCTTT
CASSIDRAVDLNTEAFF
>TRBD1|TRBJ2-1|.|TRBV15
TGTGCCACCAGCGGTGACAGGGGAAGCTACAATGAGCAGTTCTTC
CATSGDRGSYNEQFF
>.|TRBJ2-7|.|TRBV5-8
TGTGCCAGCAGCTTGCCTAGTTCCTACGAGCAGTACTTC
CASSLPSSYEQYF
>.|TRBJ2-1|.|TRBV28
TGTGCCACCAACACAGGGTACAATGAGCAGTTCTTC
CATNTGYNEQFF
>TRBD2|TRBJ2-3|few|TRBV28
TGTGCCAGCAGTCCCTTAGGAATAGCGGGACCACACACAGATACGCAGTATTTT
CASSPLGIAGPHTDTQYF